This entry concerns a single T cell receptor (beta chain). The antigen is undetermined. These data originate in a study of T cell repertoires and HLA-DP antigens. Background on the study: Alloreactive CD4+ T cells targeted HLA-DP on transduced HeLa. A couple of male donors and one female donor spanned ages 18-to-29 through 60-to-69. Study-wide results and caveats: The CD4+ repertoire was not split into naive and memory.

The repertoire was sequenced with immunoSEQ multiplex PCR; TCRdb's copy has only in-frame clones and lacks some. This repertoire shows approximately 86,000 clones, more than 75% found once; its top ten account for roughly 1.5%. The CDR3 is 17 residues long. The ends lost 1 base at V and 4 bases at J; junction bases unmatched: 7. The germline V gene encodes CDR1 SGHTA and CDR2 FQGNSA. Average purity of the negatively selected CD4+ T cells was around 98%. J is TRBJ2-7 and V is TRBV7-2; 13 nucleotides match TRBD2. The TCR originated in a middle-aged man in good health and CMV-seronegative. Material for sequencing was CD4+ T cells from PBMCs. CDR3 coding DNA: TGTGCCAGCAGCTTAGAATGGGGACTAGCGGGGAAATACGAGCAGTACTTC. Its translation: CASSLEWGLAGKYEQYF.